This TCR beta chain was recovered during a study of blood T cell repertoires in COVID-19. Study overall: Samples representing acute and convalescent COVID-19 were sourced from the United States, Italy and Spain. In each case, the material was cDNA or gDNA derived from T cells, B-cell-depleted T cells, or PBMCs.

Original processing notes: Nucleated cell number was recorded as an estimate derived from reference gene primer amplification. Using immunoSEQ multiplex PCR, the repertoire was profiled, and TCRdb retains in-frame clones only, with some absent. That table gives V, J and clone size, and the DNA gave D and trimming. The sample holds 95,000 to 150,000 clones, 70% to 90% seen once. Trimming cost V 5 bases and J 7 bases, with 23 bases left between them. CDR1 and CDR2 from the germline V gene are SNHLY and FYNNEI. This CDR3 region has 16 residues. The material sequenced was peripheral blood. The source of this sequence is a human donor in a cohort sampled during active COVID-19. The rearrangement uses TRBV2 and TRBJ2-5; a possible D gene is TRBD1 (5 bases). CDR3 coding DNA: TGTGCCAGCAGTAACCTCGGGCAGGGTGTTAAGGGGACCCAGTACTTC. It is translated as CASSNLGQGVKGTQYF.